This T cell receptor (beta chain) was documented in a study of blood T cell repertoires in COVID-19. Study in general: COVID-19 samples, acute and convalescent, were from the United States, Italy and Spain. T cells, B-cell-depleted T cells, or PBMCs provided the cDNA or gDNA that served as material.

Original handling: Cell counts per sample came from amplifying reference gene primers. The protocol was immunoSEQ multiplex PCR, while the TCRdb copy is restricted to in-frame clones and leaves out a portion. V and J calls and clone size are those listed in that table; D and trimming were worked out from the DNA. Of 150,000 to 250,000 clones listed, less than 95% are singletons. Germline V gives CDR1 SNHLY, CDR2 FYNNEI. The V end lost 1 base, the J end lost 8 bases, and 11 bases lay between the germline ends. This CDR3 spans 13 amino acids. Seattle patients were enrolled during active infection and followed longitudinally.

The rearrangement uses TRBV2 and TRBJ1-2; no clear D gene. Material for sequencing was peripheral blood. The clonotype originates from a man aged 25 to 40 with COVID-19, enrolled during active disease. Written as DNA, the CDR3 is TGTGCCAGCAGTGAAGGGCCGTCCCGCGGCTACACCTTC. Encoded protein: CASSEGPSRGYTF.